This T cell receptor (beta chain) was identified in a study of response to subunit inactivated influenza vaccine. Overall study results and limits: It was the authors' suggestion that each seasonal influenza vaccination recruits few new T cells.

TCRdb processed the RT-PCR reads anew with MiXCR; each CDR3 protein has one entry. This sample has around 540,000 distinct CDR3 sequences, with approximately 12% found just once. Per germline, CDR1 LNHNV and CDR2 YYDKDF (reference sequence). This CDR3 has 16 amino acids. The germline V and J ends were trimmed by 3 bases and 7 bases, with 19 bases remaining between them. Note on this clonotype: Its antigen remains unknown.

The chain carries TRBV15 and TRBJ2-1, with D perhaps TRBD2 (6 bases). This TCR was recovered from a man aged 50-59 years who received an inactivated influenza vaccine. The input for sequencing was PBMCs from blood, taken on the day of vaccination. CDR3 in amino acids: CATSSPGSRTINEQFF. The CDR3 nucleotides read TGTGCCACCAGCAGTCCCGGGAGCCGTACTATTAATGAGCAGTTCTTC.